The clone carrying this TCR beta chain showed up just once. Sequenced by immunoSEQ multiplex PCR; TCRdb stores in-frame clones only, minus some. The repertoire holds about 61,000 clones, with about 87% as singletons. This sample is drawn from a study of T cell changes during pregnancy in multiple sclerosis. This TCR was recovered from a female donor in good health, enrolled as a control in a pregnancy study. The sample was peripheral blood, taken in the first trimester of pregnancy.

CDR3 nucleotide sequence: TGTGCCAGCAGTCGGGATCCGGGTGGCGGTGAAAAACTGTTTTTT. Its protein is CASSRDPGGGEKLFF. The chain links TRBV6-1 to TRBJ1-4; D call uncertain. CDR1 is MNHNS and CDR2 is SASEGT in the germline V gene. Trimming removed 5 bases at V and 7 bases at J, with 17 bases between. The CDR3 is 15 residues long.